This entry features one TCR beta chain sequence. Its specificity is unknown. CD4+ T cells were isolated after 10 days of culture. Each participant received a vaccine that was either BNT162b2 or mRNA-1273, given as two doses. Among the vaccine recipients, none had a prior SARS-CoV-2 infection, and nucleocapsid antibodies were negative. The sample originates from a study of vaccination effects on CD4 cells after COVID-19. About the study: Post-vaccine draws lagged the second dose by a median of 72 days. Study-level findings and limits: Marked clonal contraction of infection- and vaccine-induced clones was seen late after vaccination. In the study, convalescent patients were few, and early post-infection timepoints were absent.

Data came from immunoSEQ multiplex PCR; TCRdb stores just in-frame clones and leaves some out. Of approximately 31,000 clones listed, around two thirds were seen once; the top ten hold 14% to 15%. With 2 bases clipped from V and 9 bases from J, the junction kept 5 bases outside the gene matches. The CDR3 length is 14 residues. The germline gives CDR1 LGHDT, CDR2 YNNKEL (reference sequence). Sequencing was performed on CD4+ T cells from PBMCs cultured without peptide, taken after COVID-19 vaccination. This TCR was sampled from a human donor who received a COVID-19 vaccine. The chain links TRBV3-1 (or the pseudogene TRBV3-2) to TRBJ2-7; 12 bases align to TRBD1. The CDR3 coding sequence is TGTGCCAGCAGCCAACCGGGACAGGGGGCCGGGCAGTACTTC. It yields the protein CASSQPGQGAGQYF.